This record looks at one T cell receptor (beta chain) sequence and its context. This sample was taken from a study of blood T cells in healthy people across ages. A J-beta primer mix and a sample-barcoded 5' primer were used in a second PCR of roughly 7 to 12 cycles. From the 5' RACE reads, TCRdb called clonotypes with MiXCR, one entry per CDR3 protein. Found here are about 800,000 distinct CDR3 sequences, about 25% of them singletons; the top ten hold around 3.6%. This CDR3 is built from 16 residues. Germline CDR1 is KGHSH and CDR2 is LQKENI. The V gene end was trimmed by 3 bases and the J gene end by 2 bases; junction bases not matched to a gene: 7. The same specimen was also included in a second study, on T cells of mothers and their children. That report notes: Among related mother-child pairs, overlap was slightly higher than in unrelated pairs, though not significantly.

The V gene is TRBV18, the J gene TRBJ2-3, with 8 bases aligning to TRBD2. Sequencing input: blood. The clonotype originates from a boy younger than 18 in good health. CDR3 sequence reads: CASSPPGGPLTDTQYF. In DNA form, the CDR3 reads TGTGCCAGCTCACCGCCGGGAGGGCCTCTCACAGATACGCAGTATTTT.